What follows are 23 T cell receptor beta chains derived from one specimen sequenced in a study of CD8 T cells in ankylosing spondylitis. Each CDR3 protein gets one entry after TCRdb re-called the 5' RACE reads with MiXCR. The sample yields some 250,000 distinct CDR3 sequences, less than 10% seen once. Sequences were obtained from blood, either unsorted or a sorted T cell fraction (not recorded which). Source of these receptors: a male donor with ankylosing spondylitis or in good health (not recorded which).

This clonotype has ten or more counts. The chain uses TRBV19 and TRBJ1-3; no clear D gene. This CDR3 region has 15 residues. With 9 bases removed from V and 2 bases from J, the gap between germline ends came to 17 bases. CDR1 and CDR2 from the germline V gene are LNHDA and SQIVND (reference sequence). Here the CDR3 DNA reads TGTGCCAGCCATCTCCTCGGGGTTGCTGGAAACACCATATATTTT. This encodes CASHLLGVAGNTIYF.

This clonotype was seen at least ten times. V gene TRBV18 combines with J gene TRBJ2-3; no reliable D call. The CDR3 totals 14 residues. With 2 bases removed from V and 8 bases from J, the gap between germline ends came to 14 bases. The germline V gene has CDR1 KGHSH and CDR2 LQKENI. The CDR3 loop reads CASSPISAGRTQYF. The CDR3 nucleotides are TGTGCCAGCTCACCAATCTCCGCCGGGCGTACGCAGTATTTT.

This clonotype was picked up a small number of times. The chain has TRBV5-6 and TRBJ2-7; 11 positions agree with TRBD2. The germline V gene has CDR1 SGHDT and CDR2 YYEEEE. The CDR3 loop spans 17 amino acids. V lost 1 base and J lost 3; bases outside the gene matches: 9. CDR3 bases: TGTGCCAGCAGCTTGCTCCAACTAGCGGGGGCCAGCTACGAGCAGTACTTC. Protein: CASSLLQLAGASYEQYF.

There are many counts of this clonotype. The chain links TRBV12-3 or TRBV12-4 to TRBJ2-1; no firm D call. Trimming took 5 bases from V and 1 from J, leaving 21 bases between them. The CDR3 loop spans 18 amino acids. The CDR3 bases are TGTGCCAGCAGTAGTGTTGTAGGTGGTGTGGGGTCCTACAATGAGCAGTTCTTC. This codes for CASSSVVGGVGSYNEQFF.

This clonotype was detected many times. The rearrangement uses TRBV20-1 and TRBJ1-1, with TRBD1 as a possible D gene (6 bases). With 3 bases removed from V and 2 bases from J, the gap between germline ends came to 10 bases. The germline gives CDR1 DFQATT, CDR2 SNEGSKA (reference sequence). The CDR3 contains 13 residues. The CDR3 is CSASPDSNTEAFF. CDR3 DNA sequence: TGCAGTGCTAGCCCGGACAGCAACACTGAAGCTTTCTTT.

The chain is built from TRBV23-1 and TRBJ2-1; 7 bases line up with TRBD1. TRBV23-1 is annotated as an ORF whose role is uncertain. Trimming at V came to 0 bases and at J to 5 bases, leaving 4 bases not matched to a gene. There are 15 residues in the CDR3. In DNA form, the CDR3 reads TGCGCCAGCAGTCAATCTGGACAGGCCAACAATGAGCAGTTCTTC. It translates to CASSQSGQANNEQFF.

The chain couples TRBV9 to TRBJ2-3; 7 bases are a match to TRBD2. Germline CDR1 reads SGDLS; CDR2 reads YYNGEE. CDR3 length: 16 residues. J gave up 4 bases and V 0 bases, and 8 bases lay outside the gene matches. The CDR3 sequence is CASSVAPLAGADTQYF. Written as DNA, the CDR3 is TGTGCCAGCAGCGTAGCCCCTTTGGCGGGAGCAGATACGCAGTATTTT.

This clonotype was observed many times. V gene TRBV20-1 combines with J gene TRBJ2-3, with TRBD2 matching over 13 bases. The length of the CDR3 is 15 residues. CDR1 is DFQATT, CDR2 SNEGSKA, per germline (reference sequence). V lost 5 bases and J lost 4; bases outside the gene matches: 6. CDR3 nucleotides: TGCAGTGCTGCTGGACTAGCGGGAGTTGCAGATACGCAGTATTTT. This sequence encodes CSAAGLAGVADTQYF.

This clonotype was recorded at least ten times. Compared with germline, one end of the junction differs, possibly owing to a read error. CDR3 DNA sequence: TGCGCCAGCAGCTTGGCCGGTCGGAACACCGGGGAGCTGTTTTTT. This sequence encodes CASSLAGRNTGELFF. The V call is TRBV12-3 or TRBV12-4, the J call TRBJ2-2; no reliable D call. This CDR3 comprises 15 residues.

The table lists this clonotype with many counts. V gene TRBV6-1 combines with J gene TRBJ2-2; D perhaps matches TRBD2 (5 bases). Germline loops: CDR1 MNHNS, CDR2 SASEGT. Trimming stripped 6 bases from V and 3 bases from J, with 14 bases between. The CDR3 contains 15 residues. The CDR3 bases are TGTGCCAGCAGCCATCCGGACTCCCACACCGGGGAGCTGTTTTTT. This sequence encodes CASSHPDSHTGELFF.

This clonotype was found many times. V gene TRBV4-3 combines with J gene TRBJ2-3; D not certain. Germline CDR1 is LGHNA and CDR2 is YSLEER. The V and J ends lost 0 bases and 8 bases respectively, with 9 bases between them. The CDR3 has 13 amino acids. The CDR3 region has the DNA TGCGCCAGCAGCCAAGAAGGAAGTCGTACGCAGTATTTT. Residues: CASSQEGSRTQYF.

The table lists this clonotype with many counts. CDR3 protein: CASSLDRGGNSPLHF. CDR3 coding DNA: TGTGCCAGCAGCCTCGACAGGGGTGGTAATTCACCCCTCCACTTT. The chain links TRBV7-8 to TRBJ1-6; 8 bases line up with TRBD1. The ends lost 5 bases at V and 6 bases at J; junction bases unmatched: 6. Germline CDR1 is SGHVS and CDR2 is FQNEAQ. The CDR3 loop spans 15 amino acids. Combining the CDR3 with reference TRBV7-8 and TRBJ1-6 gives the whole variable domain GAGVSQSPRYKVAKRGQDVALRCDPISGHVSLFWYQQALGQGPEFLTYFQNEAQLDKSGLPSDRFFAERPEGSVSTLKIQRTQQEDSAVYLCASSLDRGGNSPLHFGNGTRLTVT.

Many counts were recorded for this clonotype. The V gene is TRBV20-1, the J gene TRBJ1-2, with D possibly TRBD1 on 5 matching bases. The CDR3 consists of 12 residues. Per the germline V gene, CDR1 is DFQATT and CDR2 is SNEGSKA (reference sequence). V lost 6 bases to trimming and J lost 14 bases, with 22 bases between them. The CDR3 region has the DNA TGCAGTGCCCCGAAACTGGACACGCCGGATACCTTC. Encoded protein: CSAPKLDTPDTF.

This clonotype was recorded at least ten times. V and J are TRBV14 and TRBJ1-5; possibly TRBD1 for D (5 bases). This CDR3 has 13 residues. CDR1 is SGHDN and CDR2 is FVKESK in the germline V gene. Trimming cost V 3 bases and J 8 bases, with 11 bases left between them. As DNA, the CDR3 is TGTGCCAGCAGCCACGACAGAGGCAAGCCCCAGCATTTT. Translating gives CASSHDRGKPQHF.

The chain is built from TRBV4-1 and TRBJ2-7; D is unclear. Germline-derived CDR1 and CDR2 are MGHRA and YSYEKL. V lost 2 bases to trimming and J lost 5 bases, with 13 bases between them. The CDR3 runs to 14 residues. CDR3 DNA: TGCGCCAGCAGCCAAACGATAACAGAGGACGAGCAGTACTTC. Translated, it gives CASSQTITEDEQYF.

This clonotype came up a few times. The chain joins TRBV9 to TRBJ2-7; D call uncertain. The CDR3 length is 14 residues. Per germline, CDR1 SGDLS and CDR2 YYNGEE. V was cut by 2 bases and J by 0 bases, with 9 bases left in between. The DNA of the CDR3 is TGTGCCAGCAGCGTCCAGTCGACCTCCTACGAGCAGTACTTC. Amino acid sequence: CASSVQSTSYEQYF.

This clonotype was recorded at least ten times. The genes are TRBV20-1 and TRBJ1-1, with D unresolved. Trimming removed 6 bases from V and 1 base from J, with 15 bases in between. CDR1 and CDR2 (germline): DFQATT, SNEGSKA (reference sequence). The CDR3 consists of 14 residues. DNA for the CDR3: TGCAGTGCCCCAAGGCCATGGGAGAACACTGAAGCTTTCTTT. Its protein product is CSAPRPWENTEAFF.

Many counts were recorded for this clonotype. The CDR3 spells CASSLDLLGYYEQYF. In nucleotides, the CDR3 is TGTGCCAGCAGTCTAGACCTCCTAGGTTACTACGAGCAGTACTTC. The chain has TRBV12-3 or TRBV12-4 and TRBJ2-7; D is unresolved. V lost 5 bases and J 3 bases, leaving 17 bases between the germline ends. The CDR3 has 15 amino acids.

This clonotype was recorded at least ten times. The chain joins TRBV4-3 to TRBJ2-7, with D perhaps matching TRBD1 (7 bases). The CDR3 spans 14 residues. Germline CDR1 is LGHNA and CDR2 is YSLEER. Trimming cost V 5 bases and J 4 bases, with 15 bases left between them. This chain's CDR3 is CASSTHSGGYEQYF. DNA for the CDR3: TGCGCCAGCAGCACCCACTCAGGGGGGTACGAGCAGTACTTC.

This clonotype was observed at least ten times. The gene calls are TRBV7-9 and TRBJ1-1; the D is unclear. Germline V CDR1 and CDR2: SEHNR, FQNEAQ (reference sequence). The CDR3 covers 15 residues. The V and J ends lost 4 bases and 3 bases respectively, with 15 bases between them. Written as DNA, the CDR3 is TGTGCCAGCAGCTCCTTCGACCGCGACTACACTGAAGCTTTCTTT. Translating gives CASSSFDRDYTEAFF.

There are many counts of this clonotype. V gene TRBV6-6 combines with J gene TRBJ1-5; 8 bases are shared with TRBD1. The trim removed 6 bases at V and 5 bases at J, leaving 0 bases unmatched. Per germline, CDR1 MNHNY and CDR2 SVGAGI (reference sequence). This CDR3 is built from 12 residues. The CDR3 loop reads CASRTGDQPQHF. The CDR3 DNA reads TGTGCCAGCAGGACAGGGGATCAGCCCCAGCATTTT.

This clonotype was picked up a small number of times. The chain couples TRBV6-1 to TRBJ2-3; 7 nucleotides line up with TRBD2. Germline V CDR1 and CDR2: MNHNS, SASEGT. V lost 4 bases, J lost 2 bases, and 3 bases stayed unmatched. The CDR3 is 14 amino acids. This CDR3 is CASSGGGITDTQYF. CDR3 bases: TGTGCCAGCAGTGGGGGGGGGATCACAGATACGCAGTATTTT.

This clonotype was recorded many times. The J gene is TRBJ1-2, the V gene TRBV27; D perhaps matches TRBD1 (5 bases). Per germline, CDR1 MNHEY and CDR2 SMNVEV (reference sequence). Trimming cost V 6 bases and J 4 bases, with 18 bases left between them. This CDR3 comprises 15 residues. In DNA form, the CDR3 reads TGTGCCAGCAGCTCGGGACCGTTGAGTCCCTATGGCTACACCTTC. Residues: CASSSGPLSPYGYTF.